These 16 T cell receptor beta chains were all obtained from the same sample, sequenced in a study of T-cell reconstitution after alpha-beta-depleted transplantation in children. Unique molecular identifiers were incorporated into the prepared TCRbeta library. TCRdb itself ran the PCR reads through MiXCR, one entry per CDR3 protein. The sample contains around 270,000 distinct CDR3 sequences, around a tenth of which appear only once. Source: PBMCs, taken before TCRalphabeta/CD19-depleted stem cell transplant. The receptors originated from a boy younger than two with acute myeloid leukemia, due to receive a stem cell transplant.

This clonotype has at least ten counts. DNA of the CDR3: TGTGCCAGTCGGACCGACAGGCCTACGAATGAAAAACTGTTTTTT. This sequence encodes CASRTDRPTNEKLFF. This rearrangement joins TRBV28 to TRBJ1-4, with D possibly TRBD1 on 6 matching bases. Germline V CDR1 and CDR2: MDHEN, SYDVKM. The V end lost 9 bases, the J end lost 5 bases, and 19 bases lay between the germline ends. The CDR3 length is 15 residues.

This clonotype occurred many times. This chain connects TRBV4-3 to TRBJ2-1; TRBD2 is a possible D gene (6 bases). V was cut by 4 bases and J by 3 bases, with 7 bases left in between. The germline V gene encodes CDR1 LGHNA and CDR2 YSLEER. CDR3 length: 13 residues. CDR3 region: CASSLTSYNEQFF. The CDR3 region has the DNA TGCGCCAGCAGCCTGACTAGCTACAATGAGCAGTTCTTC.

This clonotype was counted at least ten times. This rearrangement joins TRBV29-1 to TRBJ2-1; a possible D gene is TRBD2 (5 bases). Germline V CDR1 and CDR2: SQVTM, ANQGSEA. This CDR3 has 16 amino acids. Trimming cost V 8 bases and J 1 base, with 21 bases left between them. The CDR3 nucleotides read TGCAGCCTTCGGTTTGAGGGCGAAGGGTCCTACAATGAGCAGTTCTTC. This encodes CSLRFEGEGSYNEQFF.

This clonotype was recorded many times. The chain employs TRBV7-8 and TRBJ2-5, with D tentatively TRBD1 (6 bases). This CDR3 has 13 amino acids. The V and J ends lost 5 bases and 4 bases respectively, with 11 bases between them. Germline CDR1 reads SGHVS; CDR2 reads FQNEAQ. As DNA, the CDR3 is TGTGCCAGCAGCCCTAGCAGGGGAGAGACCCAGTACTTC. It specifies CASSPSRGETQYF.

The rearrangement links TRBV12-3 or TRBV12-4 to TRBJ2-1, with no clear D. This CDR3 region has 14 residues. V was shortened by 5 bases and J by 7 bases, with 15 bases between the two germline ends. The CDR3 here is CASSHASVTNEQFF. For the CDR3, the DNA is TGTGCCAGCAGTCACGCCTCTGTGACTAATGAGCAGTTCTTC.

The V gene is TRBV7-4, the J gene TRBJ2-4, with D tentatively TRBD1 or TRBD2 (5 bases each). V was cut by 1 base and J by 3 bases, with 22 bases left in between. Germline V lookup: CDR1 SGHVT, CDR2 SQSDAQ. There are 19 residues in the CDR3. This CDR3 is CASSLVRGRGPVYKNIQYF. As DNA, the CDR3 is TGTGCCAGCAGCTTAGTACGGGGAAGGGGTCCAGTTTACAAAAACATTCAGTACTTC.

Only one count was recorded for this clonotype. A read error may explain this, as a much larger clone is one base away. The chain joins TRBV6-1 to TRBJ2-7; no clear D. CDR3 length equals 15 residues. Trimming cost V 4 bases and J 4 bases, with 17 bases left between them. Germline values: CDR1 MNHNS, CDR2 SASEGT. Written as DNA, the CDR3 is TGTGCCAGCAGTGGGGGAAACAAGATCTGGTACGAGCAGTACTTC. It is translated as CASSGGNKIWYEQYF.

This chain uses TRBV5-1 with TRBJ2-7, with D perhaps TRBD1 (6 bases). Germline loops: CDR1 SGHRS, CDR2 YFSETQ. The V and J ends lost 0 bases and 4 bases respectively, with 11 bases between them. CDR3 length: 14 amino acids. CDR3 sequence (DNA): TGCGCCAGCAGCTTGGTAACAGGGAATTACGAGCAGTACTTC. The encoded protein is CASSLVTGNYEQYF. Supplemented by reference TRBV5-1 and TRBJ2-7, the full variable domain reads KAGVTQTPRYLIKTRGQQVTLSCSPISGHRSVSWYQQTPGQGLQFLFEYFSETQRNKGNFPGRFSGRQFSNSRSEMNVSTLELGDSALYLCASSLVTGNYEQYFGPGTRLTVT.

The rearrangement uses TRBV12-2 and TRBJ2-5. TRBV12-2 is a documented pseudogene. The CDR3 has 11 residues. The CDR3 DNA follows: TGTGCAAGTCGCTTTTCAGAGACCCAGTACTTC. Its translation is CASRFSETQYF.

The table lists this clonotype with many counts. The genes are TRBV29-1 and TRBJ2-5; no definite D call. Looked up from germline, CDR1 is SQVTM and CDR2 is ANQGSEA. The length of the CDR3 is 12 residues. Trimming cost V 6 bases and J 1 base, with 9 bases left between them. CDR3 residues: CSVLAFQETQYF. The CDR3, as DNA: TGCAGCGTGTTAGCTTTCCAAGAGACCCAGTACTTC.

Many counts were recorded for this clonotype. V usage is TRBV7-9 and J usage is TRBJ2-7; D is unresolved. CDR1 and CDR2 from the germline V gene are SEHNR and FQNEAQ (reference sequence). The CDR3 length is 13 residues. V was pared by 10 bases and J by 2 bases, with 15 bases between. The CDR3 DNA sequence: TGTGCCACATCCCGGGTGGATGCCTACGAGCAGTACTTC. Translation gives CATSRVDAYEQYF.

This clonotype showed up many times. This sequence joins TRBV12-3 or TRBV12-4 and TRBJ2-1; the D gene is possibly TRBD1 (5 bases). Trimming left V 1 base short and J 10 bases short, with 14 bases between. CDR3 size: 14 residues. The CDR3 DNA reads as TGTGCCAGCAGTTTAGGCAGTGACAGCTCCGAGCAGTTCTTC. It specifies CASSLGSDSSEQFF.

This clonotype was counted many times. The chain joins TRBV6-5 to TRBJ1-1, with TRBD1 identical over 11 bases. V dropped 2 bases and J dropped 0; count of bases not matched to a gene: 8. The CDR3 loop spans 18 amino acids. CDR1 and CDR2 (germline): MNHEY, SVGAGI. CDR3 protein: CASSYPRTGGFMNTEAFF. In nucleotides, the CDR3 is TGTGCCAGCAGTTACCCTCGGACAGGGGGCTTCATGAACACTGAAGCTTTCTTT.

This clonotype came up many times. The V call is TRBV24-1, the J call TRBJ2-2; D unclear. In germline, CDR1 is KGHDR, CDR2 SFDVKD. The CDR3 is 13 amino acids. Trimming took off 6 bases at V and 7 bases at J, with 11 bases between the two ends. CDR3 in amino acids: CATSPQRYGELFF. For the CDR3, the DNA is TGTGCCACCAGTCCACAGAGGTACGGGGAGCTGTTTTTT.

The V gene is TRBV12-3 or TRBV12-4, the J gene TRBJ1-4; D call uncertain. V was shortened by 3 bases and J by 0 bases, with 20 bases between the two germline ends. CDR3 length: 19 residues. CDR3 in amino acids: CASSLRVDGRSATNEKLFF. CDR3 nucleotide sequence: TGTGCCAGCAGTTTGAGGGTAGACGGGCGAAGTGCAACTAATGAAAAACTGTTTTTT.

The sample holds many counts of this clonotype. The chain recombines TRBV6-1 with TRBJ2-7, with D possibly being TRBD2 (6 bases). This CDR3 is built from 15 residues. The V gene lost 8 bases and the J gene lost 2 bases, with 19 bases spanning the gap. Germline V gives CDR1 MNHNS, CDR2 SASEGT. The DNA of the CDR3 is TGTGCCAGCTACACTAGCTCTACTCTTCCCTACGAGCAGTACTTC. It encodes CASYTSSTLPYEQYF.